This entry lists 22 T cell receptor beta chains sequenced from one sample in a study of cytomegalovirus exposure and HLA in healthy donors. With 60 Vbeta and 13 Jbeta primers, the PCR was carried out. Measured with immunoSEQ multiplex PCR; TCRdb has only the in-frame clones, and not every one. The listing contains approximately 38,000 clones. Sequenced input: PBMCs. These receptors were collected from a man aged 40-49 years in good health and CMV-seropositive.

The CDR3 nucleotides are TGTGCCAGCAGTGAACCGGGAGGGCCCTCCTACGAGCAGTACTTC. Translation gives CASSEPGGPSYEQYF. The V and J genes are TRBV2 and TRBJ2-5; 8 bases line up with TRBD2. The closer fit of TRBJ2-7 to the DNA end suggests the J call may be wrong. Germline V gene data show CDR1 as SNHLY and CDR2 as FYNNEI. The CDR3 spans 15 residues.

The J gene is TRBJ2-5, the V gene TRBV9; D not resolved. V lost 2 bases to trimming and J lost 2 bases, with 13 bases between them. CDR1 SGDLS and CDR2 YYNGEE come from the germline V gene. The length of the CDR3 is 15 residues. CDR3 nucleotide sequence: TGTGCCAGCAGCGTTGGAGTGGCAGCGCAAGAGACCCAGTACTTC. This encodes CASSVGVAAQETQYF.

As DNA, the CDR3 is TGTGCCAGCAGGACAACTAGCGGGACTCCCTACGAGCAGTACTTC. This gives the protein CASRTTSGTPYEQYF. This rearrangement joins TRBV28 to TRBJ2-7; 10 bases are shared with TRBD2. Germline V gives CDR1 MDHEN, CDR2 SYDVKM. With V trimmed by 6 bases and J by 2 bases, 7 bases remained unmatched. This CDR3 contains 15 residues.

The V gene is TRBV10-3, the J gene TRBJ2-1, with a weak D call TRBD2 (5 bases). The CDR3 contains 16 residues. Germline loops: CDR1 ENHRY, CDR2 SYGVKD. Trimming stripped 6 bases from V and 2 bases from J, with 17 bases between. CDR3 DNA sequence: TGTGCCATCAGCCTCCAGCGGAACAGCCCCTACAATGAGCAGTTCTTC. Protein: CAISLQRNSPYNEQFF.

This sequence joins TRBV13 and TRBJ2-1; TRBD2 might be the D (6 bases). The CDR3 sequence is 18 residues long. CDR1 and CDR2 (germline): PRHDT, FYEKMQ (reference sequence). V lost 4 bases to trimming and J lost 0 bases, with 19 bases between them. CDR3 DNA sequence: TGTGCCAGCAGCTCCCGAGACAGTTACGGGGGCTCCTACAATGAGCAGTTCTTC. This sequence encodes CASSSRDSYGGSYNEQFF.

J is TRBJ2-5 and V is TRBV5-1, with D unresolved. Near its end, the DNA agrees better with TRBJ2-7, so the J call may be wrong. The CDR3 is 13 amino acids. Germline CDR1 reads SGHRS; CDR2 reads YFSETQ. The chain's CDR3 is CASSLDRKYEQYF. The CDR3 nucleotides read TGCGCCAGCAGCTTGGACAGAAAATACGAGCAGTACTTC.

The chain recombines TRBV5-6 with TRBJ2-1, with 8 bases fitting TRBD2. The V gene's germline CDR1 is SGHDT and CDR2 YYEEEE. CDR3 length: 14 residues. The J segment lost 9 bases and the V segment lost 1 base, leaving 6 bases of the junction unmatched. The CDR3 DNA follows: TGTGCCAGCAGCTTGCCTAGCGGGTGGGGTGAGCAGTTCTTC. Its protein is CASSLPSGWGEQFF.

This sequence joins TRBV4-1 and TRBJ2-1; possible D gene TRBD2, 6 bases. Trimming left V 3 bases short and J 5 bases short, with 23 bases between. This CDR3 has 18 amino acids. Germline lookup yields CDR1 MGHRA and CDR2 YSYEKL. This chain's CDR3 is CASSQSAQRVRRDNEQFF. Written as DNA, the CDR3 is TGCGCCAGCAGCCAGTCGGCTCAGCGGGTGAGGCGGGACAATGAGCAGTTCTTC.

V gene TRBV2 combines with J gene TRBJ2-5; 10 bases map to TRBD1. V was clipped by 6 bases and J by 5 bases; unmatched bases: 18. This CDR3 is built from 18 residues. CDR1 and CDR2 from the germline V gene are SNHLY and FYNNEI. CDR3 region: CASSATGTGAHRRETQYF. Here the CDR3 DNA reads TGTGCCAGCAGCGCCACCGGGACAGGGGCGCATCGCAGGGAGACCCAGTACTTC.

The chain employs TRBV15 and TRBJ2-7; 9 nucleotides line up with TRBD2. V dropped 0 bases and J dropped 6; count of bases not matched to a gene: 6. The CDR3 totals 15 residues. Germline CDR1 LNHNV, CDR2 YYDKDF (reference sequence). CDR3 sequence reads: CATSRDGLAGSEQYF. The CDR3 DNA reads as TGTGCCACCAGCAGAGATGGCCTAGCGGGAAGCGAGCAGTACTTC.

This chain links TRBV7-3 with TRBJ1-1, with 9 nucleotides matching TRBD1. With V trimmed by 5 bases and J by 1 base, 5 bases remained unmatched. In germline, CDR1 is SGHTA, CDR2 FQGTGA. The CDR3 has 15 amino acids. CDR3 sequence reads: CASSRQGGSNTEAFF. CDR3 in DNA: TGTGCCAGCAGCAGACAGGGGGGCTCGAACACTGAAGCTTTCTTT. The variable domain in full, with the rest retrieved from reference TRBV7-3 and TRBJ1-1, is GAGVSQTPSNKVTEKGKYVELRCDPISGHTALYWYRQSLGQGPEFLIYFQGTGAADDSGLPNDRFFAVRPEGSVSTLKIQRTERGDSAVYLCASSRQGGSNTEAFFGQGTRLTVV.

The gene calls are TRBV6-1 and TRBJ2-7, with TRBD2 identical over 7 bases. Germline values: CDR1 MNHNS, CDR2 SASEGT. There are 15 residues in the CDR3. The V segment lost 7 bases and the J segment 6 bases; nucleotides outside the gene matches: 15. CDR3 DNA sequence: TGTGCCAGCACCCGAGCCGGACTAGAGGTCGTCGAGCAGTACTTC. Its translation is CASTRAGLEVVEQYF.

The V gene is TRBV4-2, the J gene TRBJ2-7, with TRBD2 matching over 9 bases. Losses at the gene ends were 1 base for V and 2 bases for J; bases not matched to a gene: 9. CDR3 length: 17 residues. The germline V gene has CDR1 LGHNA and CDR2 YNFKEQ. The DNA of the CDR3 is TGTGCCAGCAGCCAAGCTCACGGGACTAGCAGTCCCTACGAGCAGTACTTC. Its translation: CASSQAHGTSSPYEQYF.

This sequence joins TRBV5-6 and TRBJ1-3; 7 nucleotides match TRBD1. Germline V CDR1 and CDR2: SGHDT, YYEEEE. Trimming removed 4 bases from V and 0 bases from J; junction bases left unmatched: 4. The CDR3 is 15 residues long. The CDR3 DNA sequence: TGTGCCAGCAGCCGCAAGGGGGCCTCTGGAAACACCATATATTTT. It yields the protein CASSRKGASGNTIYF.

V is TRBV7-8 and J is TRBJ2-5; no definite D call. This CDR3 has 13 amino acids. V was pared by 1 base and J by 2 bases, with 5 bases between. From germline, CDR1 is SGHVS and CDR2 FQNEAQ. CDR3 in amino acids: CASSLGRQETQYF. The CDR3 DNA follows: TGTGCCAGCAGCTTAGGCCGGCAAGAGACCCAGTACTTC.

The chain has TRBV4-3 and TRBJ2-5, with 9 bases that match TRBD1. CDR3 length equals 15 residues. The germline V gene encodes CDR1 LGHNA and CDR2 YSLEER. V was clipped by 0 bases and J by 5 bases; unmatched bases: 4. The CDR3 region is CASSQDWTGAETQYF. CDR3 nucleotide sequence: TGCGCCAGCAGCCAAGATTGGACAGGGGCGGAGACCCAGTACTTC.

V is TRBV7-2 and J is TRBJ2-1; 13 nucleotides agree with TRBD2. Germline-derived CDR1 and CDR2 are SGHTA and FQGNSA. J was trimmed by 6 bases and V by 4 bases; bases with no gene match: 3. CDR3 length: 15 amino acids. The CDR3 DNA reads TGTGCCAGCAGCTCCACTAGCGGGAGGGCCAATGAGCAGTTCTTC. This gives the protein CASSSTSGRANEQFF.

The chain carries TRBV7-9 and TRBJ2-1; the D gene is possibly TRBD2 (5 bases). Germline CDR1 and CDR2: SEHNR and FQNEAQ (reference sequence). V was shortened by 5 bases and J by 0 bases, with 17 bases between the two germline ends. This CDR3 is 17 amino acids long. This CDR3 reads CASSQLVVLSSYNEQFF. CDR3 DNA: TGTGCCAGCAGCCAACTAGTTGTGTTAAGCTCCTACAATGAGCAGTTCTTC.

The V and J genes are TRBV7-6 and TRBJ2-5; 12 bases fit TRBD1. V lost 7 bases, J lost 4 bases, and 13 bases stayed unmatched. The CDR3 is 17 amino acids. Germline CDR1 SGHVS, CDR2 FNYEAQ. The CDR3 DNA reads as TGTGCCAGCACCCTCTCCCGGGACAGGGGGCTGGTAGAGACCCAGTACTTC. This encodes CASTLSRDRGLVETQYF.

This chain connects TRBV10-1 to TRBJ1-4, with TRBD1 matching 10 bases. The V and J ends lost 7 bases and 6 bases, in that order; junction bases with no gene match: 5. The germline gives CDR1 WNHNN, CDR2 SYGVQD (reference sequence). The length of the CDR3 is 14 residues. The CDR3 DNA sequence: TGCGCCAGCACCCCGGGACAGGGGTATGAAAAACTGTTTTTT. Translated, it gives CASTPGQGYEKLFF.

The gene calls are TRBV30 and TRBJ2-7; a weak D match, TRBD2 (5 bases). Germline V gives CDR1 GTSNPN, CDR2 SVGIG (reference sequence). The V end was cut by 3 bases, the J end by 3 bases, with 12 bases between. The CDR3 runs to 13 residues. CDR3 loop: CAWSPGSFYEQYF. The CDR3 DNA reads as TGTGCCTGGAGCCCGGGGTCCTTCTACGAGCAGTACTTC.

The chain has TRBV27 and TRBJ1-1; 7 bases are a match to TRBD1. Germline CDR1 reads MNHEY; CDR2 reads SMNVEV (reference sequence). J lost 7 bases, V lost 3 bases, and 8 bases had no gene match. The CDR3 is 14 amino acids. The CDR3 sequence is CASSFGTEYLEAFF. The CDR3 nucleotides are TGTGCCAGCAGTTTCGGGACAGAATACCTTGAAGCTTTCTTT.